This T cell receptor (beta chain) was recorded in a study of blood T cell repertoires in COVID-19. Study in general: T cells, B-cell-depleted T cells, or PBMCs provided the cDNA or gDNA that served as material.

Looked up from germline, CDR1 is ENHRY and CDR2 is SYGVKD. The CDR3 sequence is 14 residues long. Trimming at V came to 6 bases and at J to 4 bases, leaving 5 bases not matched to a gene. The table came from immunoSEQ multiplex PCR; TCRdb's copy has only in-frame clones and leaves some out. The profile covers 50,000 to 65,000 clones, with about 83% appearing a single time and roughly 5.1% taken by the ten largest. V gene TRBV10-3 combines with J gene TRBJ2-7; 11 nucleotides agree with TRBD2. This clonotype originated in a man aged 40-55 years with active COVID-19. Material: peripheral blood. The CDR3 coding sequence is TGTGCCATCAGGCCGGGACTAGCGGCGTACGAGCAGTACTTC. Its translation: CAIRPGLAAYEQYF.